A selection of T cell receptor beta chains follows, all from one sample in a study of PD-1 blockade in classical Hodgkin lymphoma. Here immunoSEQ multiplex PCR was the method, and the copy in TCRdb shows in-frame clones only, minus some. The sample holds 50,000 to 65,000 clones, approximately 90% seen once. The sample here was peripheral blood mononuclear cells (PBMCs), taken before the fourth cycle of nivolumab. These receptors were taken from a human donor with classical Hodgkin lymphoma. Each CDR3 is given with its conserved first and last residue. A D gene is named only where the DNA matches it firmly. The listing skips clone size in some rows; elsewhere it reads once, few, many or a size class.

- | TRBJ2-7 | TRBV28 | - | CASQALAEGHYEQYF | TGTGCCAGCCAGGCCCTAGCCGAGGGACACTACGAGCAGTACTTC
- | TRBJ1-1 | TRBV20-1 | - | CSALGRQAFF | TGCAGTGCTCTCGGTCGTCAAGCTTTCTTT
TRBD2 | TRBJ2-7 | TRBV5-3 | - | CARSLSTSGKPYEQYF | TGTGCCAGAAGCTTGTCGACTAGCGGGAAACCCTACGAGCAGTACTTC
- | TRBJ2-5 | TRBV28 | - | CASSSAGVRVETQYF | TGTGCCAGCAGCTCTGCAGGGGTTAGGGTGGAGACCCAGTACTTC
TRBD1 | TRBJ2-7 | TRBV4-1 | - | CASSQVTGVPYEQYF | TGCGCCAGCAGCCAAGTGACAGGGGTGCCCTACGAGCAGTACTTC
- | TRBJ2-3 | TRBV29-1 | - | CSVEDPRDLISDTQYF | TGCAGCGTTGAAGATCCCCGGGACCTAATCTCAGATACGCAGTATTTT
- | TRBJ1-1 | TRBV28 | - | CASSRVGGKRNTEAFF | TGTGCCAGCAGTAGGGTGGGCGGAAAACGTAACACTGAAGCTTTCTTT
TRBD2 | TRBJ2-2 | TRBV7-2 | - | CASRRAGGPRELFF | TGTGCCAGCAGACGAGCGGGGGGGCCGCGGGAGCTGTTTTTT
- | TRBJ2-5 | TRBV7-3 | - | CASSPGGRGDGETQYF | TGTGCCAGCAGCCCCGGGGGGCGGGGAGACGGGGAGACCCAGTACTTC
TRBD1 | TRBJ2-2 | TRBV30 | - | CAWTTGGTGELFF | TGTGCCTGGACGACAGGGGGGACCGGGGAGCTGTTTTTT
- | TRBJ1-3 | TRBV2 | - | CASSETGSGNTIYF | TGTGCCAGCAGTGAAACAGGCTCTGGAAACACCATATATTTT
- | TRBJ2-7 | TRBV5-5 | - | CASSLDSVTYEQYF | TGTGCCAGCAGTTTGGACAGCGTTACCTACGAGCAGTACTTC
- | TRBJ1-1 | TRBV29-1 | - | CSVLNTEAFF | TGCAGCGTTCTAAACACTGAAGCTTTCTTT
- | TRBJ1-2 | TRBV15 | - | CATSTTVDYGYTF | TGTGCCACCAGCACGACAGTCGACTATGGCTACACCTTC
- | TRBJ1-4 | TRBV28 | - | CASSISATNEKLFF | TGTGCCAGCAGCATAAGTGCAACTAATGAAAAACTGTTTTTT
- | TRBJ1-6 | TRBV6-5 | - | CASSYLRALSSPLHF | TGTGCCAGCAGTTACCTCAGGGCTTTAAGTTCACCCCTCCACTTT
- | TRBJ1-6 | TRBV6-5 | once | CASSYGAPYNSPLHF | TGTGCCAGCAGTTATGGGGCCCCGTATAATTCACCCCTCCACTTT
TRBD2 | TRBJ2-2 | TRBV13 | - | CASSPRLAGSGELFF | TGTGCCAGCAGCCCAAGACTAGCGGGATCCGGGGAGCTGTTTTTT
TRBD1 | TRBJ2-5 | TRBV19 | - | CASSIWSGTGDPPQYF | TGTGCCAGTAGTATATGGTCCGGGACAGGGGACCCTCCCCAGTACTTC
- | TRBJ2-4 | TRBV5-1 | - | CASSPLDGGKNIQYF | TGCGCCAGCAGCCCACTCGACGGTGGCAAAAACATTCAGTACTTC
- | TRBJ2-7 | TRBV30 | - | CAWSPNPSYEQYF | TGTGCCTGGAGTCCCAACCCTAGCTACGAGCAGTACTTC
TRBD2 | TRBJ2-3 | TRBV6-1 | - | CASSEVLAGDPTQYF | TGTGCCAGCAGTGAAGTACTAGCGGGAGATCCTACGCAGTATTTT
- | TRBJ2-7 | TRBV15 | - | CATSRRLELSYEQYF | TGTGCCACCAGCAGAAGGTTGGAGCTCTCCTACGAGCAGTACTTC
- | TRBJ2-1 | TRBV4-2 | once | CASSQDGSQSFNEQFF | TGTGCCAGCAGCCAAGACGGCTCCCAGAGCTTCAATGAGCAGTTCTTC
TRBD1 | TRBJ2-1 | TRBV11-2 | - | CASSSGQGAYNEQFF | TGTGCCAGCAGCTCGGGACAGGGCGCCTACAATGAGCAGTTCTTC
TRBD1 | TRBJ1-2 | TRBV2 | once | CASSTGGRGYTF | TGTGCCAGTTCGACAGGGGGCCGGGGCTACACCTTC
- | TRBJ2-2 | TRBV4-2 | few | CASSPNIYTNTGELFF | TGTGCCAGCAGCCCTAATATTTACACGAACACCGGGGAGCTGTTTTTT
- | TRBJ2-1 | TRBV6-6 | once | CASSYSRLAHEQFF | TGTGCCAGCAGTTACTCTCGGCTAGCCCATGAGCAGTTCTTC
- | TRBJ1-4 | TRBV27 | - | CASPRLGPATNEKLFF | TGTGCCAGCCCGAGACTCGGGCCCGCAACTAATGAAAAACTGTTTTTT
TRBD1 | TRBJ2-1 | TRBV10-3 | - | CAISAGTDYNEQFF | TGTGCCATCAGCGCCGGGACAGATTACAATGAGCAGTTCTTC
TRBD1 | TRBJ2-2 | TRBV15 | - | CATRDDRGRRTGELFF | TGTGCCACCAGGGACGACAGGGGGCGACGGACCGGGGAGCTGTTTTTT
- | TRBJ2-1 | TRBV29-1 | - | CSVARGIGSNEQFF | TGCAGCGTCGCGAGGGGAATAGGGTCCAATGAGCAGTTCTTC
TRBD1 | TRBJ2-2 | TRBV11-2 | - | CASTPLIRTGTNTGELFF | TGTGCCAGCACCCCTCTTATACGGACAGGGACGAACACCGGGGAGCTGTTTTTT
TRBD2 | TRBJ2-7 | TRBV5-1 | - | CASSSRAGDLYEQYF | TGCGCCAGCAGCTCTAGAGCGGGGGACCTCTACGAGCAGTACTTC
TRBD2 | TRBJ2-3 | TRBV5-1 | - | CASRRLAESTDTQYF | TGCGCCAGCAGGAGACTAGCGGAGAGCACAGATACGCAGTATTTT
- | TRBJ1-4 | TRBV6-5 | - | CASSYSGATNEKLFF | TGTGCCAGCAGTTACTCGGGAGCCACTAATGAAAAACTGTTTTTT
- | TRBJ1-1 | TRBV11-1 | - | CASSLGPNTEAFF | TGTGCCAGCAGCCTGGGCCCGAACACTGAAGCTTTCTTT
TRBD2 | TRBJ2-1 | TRBV4-2 | - | CASSSYSGSSYNEQFF | TGTGCCAGCAGCAGTTATAGCGGGAGTTCCTACAATGAGCAGTTCTTC
- | TRBJ1-5 | TRBV7-9 | - | CASSFGGPNSNQPQHF | TGTGCCAGCAGCTTTGGTGGGCCTAATAGCAATCAGCCCCAGCATTTT
TRBD2 | TRBJ2-7 | TRBV12-5 | once | CASAFWVSGGIYEQYF | TGTGCTAGTGCCTTTTGGGTTAGCGGGGGCATCTACGAGCAGTACTTC
TRBD1 | TRBJ2-7 | TRBV18 | - | CASSPRTGDEQYF | TGTGCCAGCTCCCCTAGGACAGGGGACGAGCAGTACTTC
- | TRBJ1-6 | TRBV6-1 | - | CASSSRDTNSPLHF | TGTGCCAGCAGTTCCCGGGACACTAATTCACCCCTCCACTTT
- | TRBJ1-2 | TRBV28 | - | CASSSVGSMDYGYTF | TGTGCCAGCAGTTCTGTTGGGTCAATGGACTATGGCTACACCTTC
- | TRBJ2-2 | TRBV6-6 | - | CASSSLFPNTGELFF | TGTGCCAGCAGTTCGCTTTTCCCTAACACCGGGGAGCTGTTTTTT
- | TRBJ2-5 | TRBV11-2 | - | CASSPRGETQYF | TGTGCCAGCAGCCCGAGGGGAGAGACCCAGTACTTC
- | TRBJ2-2 | TRBV28 | - | CASSQPRGPGELFF | TGTGCCAGCAGTCAGCCCAGGGGCCCCGGGGAGCTGTTTTTT
- | TRBJ2-7 | TRBV28 | - | CASSQVPGAYEQYF | TGTGCCAGCAGCCAGGTCCCCGGGGCGTACGAGCAGTACTTC
TRBD1 | TRBJ1-1 | TRBV14 | - | CASSQGVWTGGHEAFF | TGTGCCAGCAGCCAAGGGGTCTGGACAGGGGGACATGAAGCTTTCTTT
- | TRBJ2-3 | TRBV7-2 | - | CASSRRTANLRDTQYF | TGTGCCAGCAGCCGTAGGACAGCCAACCTTCGGGATACGCAGTATTTT
- | TRBJ2-1 | TRBV28 | once | CASSYDLFRRGRGEQFF | TGTGCCAGCAGTTACGATCTTTTCCGGCGGGGAAGAGGTGAGCAGTTCTTC
TRBD1 | TRBJ2-7 | TRBV7-6 | - | CASSPGQHYEQYF | TGTGCCAGCAGCCCGGGACAGCACTACGAGCAGTACTTC
- | TRBJ2-1 | TRBV5-1 | - | CASSFFGSSYNEQFF | TGCGCCAGCAGCTTTTTTGGGAGCTCCTACAATGAGCAGTTCTTC
- | TRBJ2-5 | TRBV27 | - | CASSQSGTQYF | TGTGCCAGCAGCCAGTCTGGGACCCAGTACTTC